Listed here are 3 T cell receptor beta chains from one sample, sequenced in a study of kidney transplant recipient with SARS-CoV-2 infection. Each CDR3 protein gets one entry after TCRdb re-called the reads with MiXCR. The data show roughly 250,000 distinct CDR3 sequences, roughly 26% seen once. This specimen was a blood sample, taken at baseline and between days 110 and 120 from a kidney transplant recipient. Receptors were obtained from a male patient in his thirties who had COVID-19 and was a kidney transplant recipient. Some T cells may trace back to the graft donor.

This clonotype was observed at least ten times. The chain uses TRBV9 and TRBJ2-7; 11 bases are a match to TRBD1. In germline, CDR1 is SGDLS, CDR2 YYNGEE. With V trimmed by 0 bases and J by 4 bases, 3 bases remained unmatched. CDR3 size: 15 residues. CDR3 amino acids: CASSVAGTGGYEQYF. The CDR3 coding sequence is TGTGCCAGCAGCGTAGCCGGGACAGGGGGTTACGAGCAGTACTTC.

At least ten counts were recorded for this clonotype. The CDR3 DNA follows: TGTGCCAGCAGCTTCCAGACTCGCGGGACAGGCGATGAAGCTTTCTTT. Its protein is CASSFQTRGTGDEAFF. The chain has TRBV5-6 and TRBJ1-1; 8 positions match TRBD1. CDR1 is SGHDT and CDR2 is YYEEEE in the germline V gene. The CDR3 runs 16 residues. V lost 2 bases, J lost 7 bases, and 13 bases stayed unmatched.

Concerning this clonotype: One base away lies a much larger clone, so this may be a sequencing read error. The V call is TRBV7-6, the J call TRBJ1-1, with 9 bases identical to TRBD1. The CDR3 sequence is 15 residues long. V trimming: 4 bases; J trimming: 4 bases; junction bases outside the gene matches: 7. Germline V gene lookup returns CDR1 SGHVS and CDR2 FNYEAQ. This CDR3 is CASSSGTGSRTEAFF. Here the CDR3 DNA reads TGTGCCAGCAGCTCTGGGACAGGGAGTCGCACTGAAGCTTTCTTT.